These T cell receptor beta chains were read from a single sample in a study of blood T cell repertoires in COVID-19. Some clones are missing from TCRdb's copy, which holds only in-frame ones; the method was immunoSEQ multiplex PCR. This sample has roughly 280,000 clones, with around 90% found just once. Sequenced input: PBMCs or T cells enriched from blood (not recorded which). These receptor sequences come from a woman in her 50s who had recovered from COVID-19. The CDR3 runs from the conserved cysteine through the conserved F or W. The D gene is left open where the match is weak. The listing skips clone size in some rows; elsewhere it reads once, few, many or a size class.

TGTGCCAGCACAAGGACATTTACAACTAATGAAAAACTGTTTTTT | CASTRTFTTNEKLFF | - | TRBJ1-4 | TRBV18 | -
TGCAGCGTCCCTCGACAGGCAAACACTGAAGCTTTCTTT | CSVPRQANTEAFF | - | TRBJ1-1 | TRBV29-1 | -
TGTGCCAGCAGCACAACAGGGAGCAAGAGCAATCAGCCCCAGCATTTT | CASSTTGSKSNQPQHF | once | TRBJ1-5 | TRBV28 | -
TGCGCCAGCAGCTCCAAACCTAGCGAACACACAGATACGCAGTATTTT | CASSSKPSEHTDTQYF | once | TRBJ2-3 | TRBV5-1 | -
TGTGCCAGCAGTTACTCGAGGAGCTACGAGCAGTACTTC | CASSYSRSYEQYF | - | TRBJ2-7 | TRBV6-5 | -
TGTGCCAGCAGTTTGGGGGACAGGGCTGACGAGCAGTACTTC | CASSLGDRADEQYF | - | TRBJ2-7 | TRBV28 | TRBD1
TGTGCCAGCGGGGCGGGAGTATTTACCGGGGAGCTGTTTTTT | CASGAGVFTGELFF | - | TRBJ2-2 | TRBV6-5 | TRBD2
TGTGCCAGCAGTTTCAGGGTTGGAAACACCATATATTTT | CASSFRVGNTIYF | - | TRBJ1-3 | TRBV6-6 | -
TGTGCCAGCAGCCCATCGGGGGCAGGGACAGGGGAGCAGTACTTC | CASSPSGAGTGEQYF | - | TRBJ2-7 | TRBV21-1 | -
TGTGCCAGCAGCTTAGTGGACAGGGGCATAAAATATGAGCAGTTCTTC | CASSLVDRGIKYEQFF | - | TRBJ2-1 | TRBV7-9 | TRBD1
TGCGCCAGCAGGCTGGCAGGGGGCTACGAGCAGTACTTC | CASRLAGGYEQYF | - | TRBJ2-7 | TRBV5-1 | TRBD1
TGTGCCAGCCAGGGGAGTCGCACAGATACGCAGTATTTT | CASQGSRTDTQYF | - | TRBJ2-3 | TRBV6-5 | -
TGTGCCAGCAGCTTATTTCAGGGGAACTATGGCTACACCTTC | CASSLFQGNYGYTF | - | TRBJ1-2 | TRBV7-2 | -
TGTGCCAGCAGTTACTCTGGCGGGAGCACAGATACGCAGTATTTT | CASSYSGGSTDTQYF | - | TRBJ2-3 | TRBV6-4 | -
TGTGCCACCAGCAGACCCCGACAGGCGAACACTGAAGCTTTCTTT | CATSRPRQANTEAFF | - | TRBJ1-1 | TRBV15 | -
TGTGCCAGCAGTTTATTAAGCGGGTCCTACTCCTACGAGCAGTACTTC | CASSLLSGSYSYEQYF | - | TRBJ2-7 | TRBV28 | -
TGTGCCAGCAGTTCCCCGACAGGATCGAATGAAAAACTGTTTTTT | CASSSPTGSNEKLFF | once | TRBJ1-4 | TRBV28 | -
TGTGCCAGCAGTGATGGACAGTATAGCAATCAGCCCCAGCATTTT | CASSDGQYSNQPQHF | - | TRBJ1-5 | TRBV25-1 | -
TGTGCTAGTGGTCCCGGACTAGCGAATGAGCAGTTCTTC | CASGPGLANEQFF | - | TRBJ2-1 | TRBV12-5 | TRBD2
TGTGCTAGCAGCTTAAGTTCTCCTAGCGGGCAGAATGAGCAGTTCTTC | CASSLSSPSGQNEQFF | - | TRBJ2-1 | TRBV7-7 | TRBD2
TGTGCTAGTGGTTCCTCAAGCGGGAGGGGGACCGGGGAGCTGTTTTTT | CASGSSSGRGTGELFF | - | TRBJ2-2 | TRBV12-5 | TRBD2
TGTGCCAGTAGTAATAAGGGAGGGGTGCAGCCCCAGCATTTT | CASSNKGGVQPQHF | once | TRBJ1-5 | TRBV19 | -
TGTGCCAGCACGGGTCTAAATTCCTACGAGCAGTACTTC | CASTGLNSYEQYF | once | TRBJ2-7 | TRBV12-3/TRBV12-4 | -
TGTGCCAGCAGAAAAAACGTGGAGGGGGCAGGGGCTTTCTTT | CASRKNVEGAGAFF | - | TRBJ1-1 | TRBV7-2 | TRBD1
TGTGCCACCAGCAGGGCTAGCGATGTGAATGAGCAGTTCTTC | CATSRASDVNEQFF | - | TRBJ2-1 | TRBV7-6 | -
TGTGCCAGCAGGACTAGCGGATCCTACGAGCAGTACTTC | CASRTSGSYEQYF | - | TRBJ2-7 | TRBV11-2 | TRBD2
TGTGCCATCAGTCTCGACGGGAGTTTGGCAGATACGCAGTATTTT | CAISLDGSLADTQYF | once | TRBJ2-3 | TRBV10-3 | -
TGTGCCAGCGCAGGGTCTGGGGCCAACGTCCTGACTTTC | CASAGSGANVLTF | - | TRBJ2-6 | TRBV2 | -
TGTGCCAGTAAGCGGGAGTCCGGTGAGCAGTTCTTC | CASKRESGEQFF | - | TRBJ2-1 | TRBV28 | TRBD2
TGTGCCAGCAGTGTCGAGACAGGGAAGAATCAGCCCCAGCATTTT | CASSVETGKNQPQHF | - | TRBJ1-5 | TRBV2 | TRBD1
TGCGCCAGCAGCCCGAGTACTAGCGGAGGGGCAAGGGAGCAGTTCTTC | CASSPSTSGGAREQFF | - | TRBJ2-1 | TRBV5-1 | TRBD2